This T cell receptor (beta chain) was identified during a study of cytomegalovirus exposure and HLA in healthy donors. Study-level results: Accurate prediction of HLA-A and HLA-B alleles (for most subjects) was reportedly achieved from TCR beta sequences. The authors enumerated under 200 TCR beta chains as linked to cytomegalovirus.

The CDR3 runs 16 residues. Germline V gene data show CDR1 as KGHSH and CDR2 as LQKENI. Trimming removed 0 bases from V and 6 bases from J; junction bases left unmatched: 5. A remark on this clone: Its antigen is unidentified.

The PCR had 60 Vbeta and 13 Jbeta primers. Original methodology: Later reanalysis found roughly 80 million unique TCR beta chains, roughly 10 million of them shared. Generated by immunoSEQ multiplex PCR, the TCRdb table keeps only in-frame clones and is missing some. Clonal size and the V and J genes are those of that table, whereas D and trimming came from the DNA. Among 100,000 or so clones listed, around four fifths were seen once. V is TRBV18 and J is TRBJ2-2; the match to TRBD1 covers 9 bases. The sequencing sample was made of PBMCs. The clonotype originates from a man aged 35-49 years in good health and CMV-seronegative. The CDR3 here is CASSPPTGGVAGELFF. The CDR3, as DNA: TGTGCCAGCTCACCACCAACAGGGGGCGTCGCCGGGGAGCTGTTTTTT.